This TCR beta chain was captured by sequencing in a study of blood T cell repertoires in COVID-19. For the study at large: Sites in the United States, Italy and Spain provided acute and convalescent COVID-19 samples. The analysed material was cDNA or gDNA that came from T cells, B-cell-depleted T cells, or PBMCs.

Authors' data handling: For nucleated cells, counts were estimated from reference gene primer amplification. This table comes from immunoSEQ multiplex PCR, and its TCRdb copy is limited to in-frame clones, with some not included. V, J and clone size were drawn from that table, and D and trimming were deduced from the DNA. The table records roughly 200,000 clones, 70% to 90% of them present only once. Trimming cost V 4 bases and J 2 bases, with 18 bases left between them. In germline, CDR1 is MNHEY, CDR2 SMNVEV (reference sequence). The CDR3 contains 16 residues. Sequencing was performed on peripheral blood. The clonotype comes from a man between 60 and 70 years old with acute or convalescent COVID-19. The chain carries TRBV27 and TRBJ2-7; D is undetermined. The CDR3 sequence: CASSWSGAPGTYEQYF. DNA of the CDR3: TGTGCCAGCAGTTGGAGTGGAGCGCCCGGCACCTACGAGCAGTACTTC.